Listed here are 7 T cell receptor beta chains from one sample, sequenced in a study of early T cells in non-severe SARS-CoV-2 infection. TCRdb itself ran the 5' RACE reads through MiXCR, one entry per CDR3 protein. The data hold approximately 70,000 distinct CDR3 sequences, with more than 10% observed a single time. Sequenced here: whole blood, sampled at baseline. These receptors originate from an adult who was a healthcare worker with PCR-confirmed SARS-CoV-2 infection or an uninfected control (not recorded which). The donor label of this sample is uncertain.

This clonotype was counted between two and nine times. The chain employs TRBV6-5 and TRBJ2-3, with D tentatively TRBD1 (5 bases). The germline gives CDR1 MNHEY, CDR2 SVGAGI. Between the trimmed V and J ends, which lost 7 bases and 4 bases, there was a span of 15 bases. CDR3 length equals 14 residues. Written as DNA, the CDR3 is TGTGCCAGCACTCCCAGGGCAAGCGCAGATACGCAGTATTTT. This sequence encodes CASTPRASADTQYF.

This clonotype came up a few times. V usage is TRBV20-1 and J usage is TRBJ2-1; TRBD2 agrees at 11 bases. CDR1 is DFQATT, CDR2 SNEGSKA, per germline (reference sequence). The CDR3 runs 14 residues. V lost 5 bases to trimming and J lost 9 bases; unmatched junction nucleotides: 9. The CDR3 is CSAPLGSGGAEQFF. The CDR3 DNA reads TGCAGTGCTCCCTTGGGTAGCGGGGGGGCTGAGCAGTTCTTC.

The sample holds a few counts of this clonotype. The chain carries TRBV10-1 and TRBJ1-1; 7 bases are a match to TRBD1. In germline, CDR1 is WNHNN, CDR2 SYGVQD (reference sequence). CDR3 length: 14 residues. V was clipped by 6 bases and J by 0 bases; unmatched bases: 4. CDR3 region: CASRTGDMNTEAFF. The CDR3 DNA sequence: TGCGCCAGCAGAACAGGGGACATGAACACTGAAGCTTTCTTT.

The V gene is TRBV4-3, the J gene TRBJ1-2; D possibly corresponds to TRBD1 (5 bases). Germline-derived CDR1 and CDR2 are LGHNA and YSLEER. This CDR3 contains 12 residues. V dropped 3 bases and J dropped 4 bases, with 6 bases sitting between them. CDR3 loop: CASSQQGYGYTF. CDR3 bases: TGCGCCAGCAGCCAGCAGGGCTATGGCTACACCTTC.

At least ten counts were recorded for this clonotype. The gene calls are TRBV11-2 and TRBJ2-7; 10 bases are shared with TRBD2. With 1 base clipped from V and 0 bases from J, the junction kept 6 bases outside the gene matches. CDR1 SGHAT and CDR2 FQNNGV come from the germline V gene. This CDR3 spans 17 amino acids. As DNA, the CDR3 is TGTGCCAGCAGCTTAGGTAGCGGGGGGCCTAGCTCCTACGAGCAGTACTTC. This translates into CASSLGSGGPSSYEQYF.

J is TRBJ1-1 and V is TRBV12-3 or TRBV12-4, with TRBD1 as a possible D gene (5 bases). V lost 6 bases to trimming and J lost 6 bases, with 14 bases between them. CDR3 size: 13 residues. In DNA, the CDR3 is TGTGCCAGCAGGACAGAATTTAACTCTGAAGCTTTCTTT. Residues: CASRTEFNSEAFF.

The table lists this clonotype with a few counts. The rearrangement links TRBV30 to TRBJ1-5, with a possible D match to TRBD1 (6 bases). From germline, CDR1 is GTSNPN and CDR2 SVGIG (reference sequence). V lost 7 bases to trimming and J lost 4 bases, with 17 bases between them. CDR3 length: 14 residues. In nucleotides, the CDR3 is TGTGCCTCGATTACCAGGGGTACAAATCAGCCCCAGCATTTT. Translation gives CASITRGTNQPQHF.